This TCR beta chain comes out of a study of identical twins. Findings of the study overall: Zero-insertion findings could be partly confounded by invariant cells (MAIT and iNKT cells). Where beta out-of-frame sequences were concerned, excess twin sharing was weaker.

The sample holds a few counts of this clonotype. Antigen specificity is unknown. Template switching created a universal primer site, and the cDNA included unique molecular identifiers. One entry per CDR3 protein results from TCRdb running MiXCR on the 5' RACE reads. This table has approximately 620,000 distinct CDR3 sequences, around 8.6% appearing once. V was trimmed by 6 bases and J by 3 bases, leaving 20 bases between them. The CDR3 spans 16 residues. Looked up from germline, CDR1 is MNHEY and CDR2 is SVGEGT. The sample also formed part of further work on yellow fever vaccine responses in identical twins.

This sequence originates from a woman aged 18-29 years in good health. The V gene is TRBV6-2 or TRBV6-3, the J gene TRBJ1-2; D perhaps matches TRBD1 (5 bases). The sequencing input was PBMCs. CDR3 nucleotide sequence: TGTGCCAGCAGCGATGTTACAGGTCTGCCTCACTATGGCTACACCTTC. Its protein is CASSDVTGLPHYGYTF.